This entry concerns a single TCR beta chain. Its antigen remains unidentified. Each sample had two DNA replicates, roughly 0.5 ug blood or 1.5 ug tissue. Assay: immunoSEQ multiplex PCR; the TCRdb copy retains only in-frame clones and omits some. The sample lists about 72,000 clones, more than 60% occurring once. The data were obtained in a study of early stage breast cancer tumors. Germline CDR1 reads LGHNA; CDR2 reads YNFKEQ. The V and J ends lost 0 bases and 3 bases respectively, with 9 bases between them. There are 16 residues in the CDR3. Overall study results and limits: Enriched TCRB sequences shared across patients were mostly commonly generated sequences. Compared with adjacent normal breast tissue, tumors showed around 2.7-fold greater T cell density and higher clonality.

This receptor was taken from a person between 60 and 70 years old with breast cancer. This chain links TRBV4-2 with TRBJ1-6; the D is unclear. The material sequenced was blood. CDR3: CASSQEPADYNSPLHF. CDR3 DNA sequence: TGTGCCAGCAGCCAAGAACCGGCGGACTATAATTCACCCCTCCACTTT.